These 6 T cell receptor beta chains were all obtained from the same sample, sequenced in a study of T cell clonality in common variable immunodeficiency. TCRdb's copy holds only in-frame clones and misses some; the assay was immunoSEQ multiplex PCR. The sample was found to contain 50,000 to 60,000 clones, and every one recurs. Input material: peripheral blood mononuclear cells. The receptors derive from a person aged 18 to 69 in good health.

This clone appeared many times. Incomplete CDR3 DNA: TGTGCCAGCCTCCCGGGACTAGCGGAGGCAGATACG. This sequence encodes CASLPGLAEADT. The CDR3 in its entirety is CASLPGLAEADTQYF. The chain links TRBV6-2 or TRBV6-3 to TRBJ2-3; 11 bases line up with TRBD2. The read stops 3 residues short of the end of the CDR3; the missing end is completed from the germline J gene. Germline V gives CDR1 MNHEY, CDR2 SVGEGT. The CDR3 runs to 15 residues. The V gene end was trimmed by 8 bases and the J gene end by 4 bases; junction bases not matched to a gene: 8.

This clone was seen more than once but under ten times. CDR3 loop: CAWSVGLSPYNDYTF. The CDR3 DNA, read in part, is TGTGCCTGGAGTGTGGGACTATCTCCCTACAATGAC. The J gene is TRBJ1-2, the V gene TRBV30; the D gene is possibly TRBD1 (5 bases). Coverage ceases 3 residues before the CDR3 finishes, and the germline J gene fills in the end. This CDR3 region has 15 residues. Germline assignment: CDR1 GTSNPN and CDR2 SVGIG (reference sequence).

This clone was seen repeatedly, ten times or more. The read terminates 3 residues before the CDR3 end, so the remaining end is supplied by the germline J gene. The V call is TRBV15, the J call TRBJ2-3; the D gene is possibly TRBD1 (6 bases). The germline V and J ends were trimmed by 3 bases and 3 bases, with 16 bases remaining between them. The CDR3 contains 16 residues. CDR1 is LNHNV and CDR2 is YYDKDF in the germline V gene (reference sequence). The CDR3 is CATSSPNRVRTDTQYF. The part of the CDR3 DNA that was read is TGTGCCACCAGCAGCCCGAACAGGGTACGGACAGATACG.

This clone was detected many times. The read ends 3 residues before the CDR3 terminus; that terminus is restored from the germline J gene. This chain joins TRBV7-3 and TRBJ2-3; a possible D gene is TRBD1 (6 bases). The CDR3 has 16 amino acids. Trimming shortened V by 1 base and J by 7 bases, and 18 bases separated the two germline ends. Looked up from germline, CDR1 is SGHTA and CDR2 is FQGTGA. The CDR3 here is CASSLMLGTRTNTQYF. Partial CDR3 DNA: TGTGCCAGCAGCTTAATGTTGGGGACACGTACTAATACG.

This clone has a handful of counts. With a much larger clone just one base away, this may be a read error. The read finishes 3 residues shy of the CDR3 end, and the germline J gene is used to complete it. The gene calls are TRBV19 and TRBJ1-4; TRBD1 is a possible D gene (6 bases). Germline lookup yields CDR1 LNHDA and CDR2 SQIVND (reference sequence). The CDR3 contains 17 residues. CDR3 loop: CASGKGGGASGANVLFF. The CDR3 DNA, read in part, is TGTGCCAGTGGGAAGGGAGGGGGAGCCTCTGGGGCCAACGTA.

This clone was seen only a few times. The CDR3 end falls 3 residues outside the read, so it is completed with the germline J gene. The chain joins TRBV20-1 to TRBJ2-7, with a tentative D call TRBD2 (6 bases). The CDR3 consists of 11 residues. Trimming took off 5 bases at V and 5 bases at J, with 10 bases between the two ends. CDR1 is DFQATT and CDR2 is SNEGSKA in the germline V gene (reference sequence). The CDR3 DNA, read in part, is TGCAGTGCTGGCGGGATCAACGAG. As protein: CSAGGINE. The full-length CDR3 reads as CSAGGINEQYF.